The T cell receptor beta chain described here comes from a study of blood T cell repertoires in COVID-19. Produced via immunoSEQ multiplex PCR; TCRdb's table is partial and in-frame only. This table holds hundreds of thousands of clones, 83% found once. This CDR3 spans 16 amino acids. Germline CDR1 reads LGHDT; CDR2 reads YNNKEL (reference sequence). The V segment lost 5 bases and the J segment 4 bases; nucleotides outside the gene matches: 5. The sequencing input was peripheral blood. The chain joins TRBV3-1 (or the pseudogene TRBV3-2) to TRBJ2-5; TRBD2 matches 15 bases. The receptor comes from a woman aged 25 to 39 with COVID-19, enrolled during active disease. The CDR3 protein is CASSKGLAGGGETQYF. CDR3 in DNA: TGTGCCAGCAGCAAGGGACTAGCGGGAGGCGGAGAGACCCAGTACTTC.